The clone carrying this T cell receptor (beta chain) was observed a few times. Antigen specificity is unknown. The data belong to a study of regulatory T cells in long-lasting Graves disease. Findings of the study overall: Whereas new patients shared about a thousand public clonotypes, persistent patients shared more, at approximately 2,500. Patients with persistent Graves' had lower TCR diversity than newly diagnosed patients.

The CDR3 is made up of 16 amino acids. Germline CDR1 is LGHNA and CDR2 is YNFKEQ. V gave up 1 base and J gave up 5 bases; unmatched junction bases: 6. Time point in this sample: newly diagnosed GD, antithyroid drugs for less than 3 months. Preparation of the TCR library used RNA extracted from PBMCs. An endocrinology department located in Xi'an, China, was where the patients came from. Researchers made TCR beta libraries by using iRepertoire HTBI primers and running Arm-PCR on CDR3 regions. TCRdb passed the multiplex PCR reads through MiXCR, listing each CDR3 protein once. Altogether some 250,000 distinct CDR3 sequences are present, over 20% being singletons, with the ten largest covering over 11%.

The chain employs TRBV4-2 and TRBJ2-3, with 10 positions matching TRBD2. The specimen comprised peripheral blood mononuclear cells (PBMCs), sampled at new diagnosis, from a patient treated with antithyroid drugs. This receptor was identified in a female donor with Graves disease. The CDR3 DNA is TGTGCCAGCAGCCAAGTGACTAGCGGGTCGTTAGATACGCAGTATTTT. Encoded protein: CASSQVTSGSLDTQYF.